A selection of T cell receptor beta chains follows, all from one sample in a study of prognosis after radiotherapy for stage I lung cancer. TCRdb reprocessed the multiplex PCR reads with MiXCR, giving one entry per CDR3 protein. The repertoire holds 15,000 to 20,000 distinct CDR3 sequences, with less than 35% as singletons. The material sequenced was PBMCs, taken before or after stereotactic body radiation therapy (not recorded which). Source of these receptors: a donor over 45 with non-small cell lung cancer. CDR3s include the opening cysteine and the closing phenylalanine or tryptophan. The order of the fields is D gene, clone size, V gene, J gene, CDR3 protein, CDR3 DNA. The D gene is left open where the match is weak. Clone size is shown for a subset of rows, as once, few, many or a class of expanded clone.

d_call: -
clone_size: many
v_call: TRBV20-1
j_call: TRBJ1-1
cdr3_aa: CSARNDDTEAFF
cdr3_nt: TGCAGTGCTAGGAACGACGACACTGAAGCTTTCTTT

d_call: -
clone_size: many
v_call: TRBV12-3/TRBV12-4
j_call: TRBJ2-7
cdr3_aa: CASRGEAYEQYF
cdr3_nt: TGTGCCAGCAGGGGGGAGGCCTACGAGCAGTACTTC

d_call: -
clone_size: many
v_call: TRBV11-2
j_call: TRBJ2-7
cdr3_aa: CASSSLGGRADEQYF
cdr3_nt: TGTGCCAGCAGCTCCCTAGGGGGTAGGGCCGACGAGCAGTACTTC

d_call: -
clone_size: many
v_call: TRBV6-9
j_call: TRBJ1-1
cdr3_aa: CASSYSRGTEAFF
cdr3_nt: TGTGCCAGCAGTTACTCCCGGGGGACTGAAGCTTTCTTT

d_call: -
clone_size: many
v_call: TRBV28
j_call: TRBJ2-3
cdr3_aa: CASSPQSADTQYF
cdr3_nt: TGTGCCAGCAGTCCCCAATCGGCAGATACGCAGTATTTT

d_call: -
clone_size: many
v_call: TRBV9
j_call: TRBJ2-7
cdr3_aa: CASSPSKPGESYEQYF
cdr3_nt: TGTGCCAGCAGCCCCTCGAAACCGGGAGAATCCTACGAGCAGTACTTC

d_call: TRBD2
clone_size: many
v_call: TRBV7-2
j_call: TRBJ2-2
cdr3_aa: CASSSGLAGGPTGELFF
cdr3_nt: TGTGCCAGCAGCTCTGGACTAGCGGGAGGGCCGACCGGGGAGCTGTTTTTT

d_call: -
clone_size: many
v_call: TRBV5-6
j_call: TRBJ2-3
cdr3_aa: CASSLVGTDTQYF
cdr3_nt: TGTGCCAGCAGCTTGGTGGGCACAGATACGCAGTATTTT

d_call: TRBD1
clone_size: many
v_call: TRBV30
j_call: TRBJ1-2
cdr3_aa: CAWSYGTGGNYGYTF
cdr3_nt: TGTGCCTGGAGTTACGGGACAGGGGGCAACTATGGCTACACCTTC

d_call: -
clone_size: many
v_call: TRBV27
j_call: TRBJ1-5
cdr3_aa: CASRGDISNQPQHF
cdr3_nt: TGTGCCAGCAGGGGGGACATTAGCAATCAGCCCCAGCATTTT

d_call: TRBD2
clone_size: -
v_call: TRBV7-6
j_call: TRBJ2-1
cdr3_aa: CASPTSGGNNEQFF
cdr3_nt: TGTGCCAGCCCGACTAGCGGGGGCAACAATGAGCAGTTCTTC

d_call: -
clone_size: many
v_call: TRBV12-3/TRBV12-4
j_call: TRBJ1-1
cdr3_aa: CASSLMQGDTEAFF
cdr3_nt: TGTGCCAGCAGTTTAATGCAGGGAGACACTGAAGCTTTCTTT

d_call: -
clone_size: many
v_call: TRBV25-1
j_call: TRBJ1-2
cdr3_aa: CATRQDPDGYTF
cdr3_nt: TGTGCCACCCGACAGGACCCGGATGGCTACACCTTC

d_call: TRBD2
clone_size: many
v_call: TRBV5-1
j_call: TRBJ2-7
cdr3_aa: CASSFGLEVSEQYF
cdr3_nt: TGCGCCAGCAGCTTTGGACTAGAAGTTTCCGAGCAGTACTTC

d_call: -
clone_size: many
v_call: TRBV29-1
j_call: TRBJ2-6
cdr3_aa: CSVVGANVLTF
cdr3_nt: TGCAGCGTTGTTGGGGCCAACGTCCTGACTTTC

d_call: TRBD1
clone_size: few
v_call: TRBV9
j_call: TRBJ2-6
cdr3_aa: CASSESLRDSSGVNVLTF
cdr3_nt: TGTGCCAGCAGCGAGTCGCTCAGGGACAGCTCTGGGGTCAACGTCCTGACTTTC

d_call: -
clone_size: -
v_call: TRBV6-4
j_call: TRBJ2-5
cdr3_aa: CASNPGVGRETQYF
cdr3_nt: TGTGCCAGCAATCCTGGGGTCGGTCGAGAGACCCAGTACTTC

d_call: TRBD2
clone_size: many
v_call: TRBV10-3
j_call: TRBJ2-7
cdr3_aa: CAISERTSGTSYEQYF
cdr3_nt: TGTGCCATCAGTGAGCGGACTAGCGGGACATCCTACGAGCAGTACTTC

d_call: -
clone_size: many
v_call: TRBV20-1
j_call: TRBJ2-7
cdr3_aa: CSARSLGTSLSEQYF
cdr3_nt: TGCAGTGCTAGGTCCTTGGGGACAAGTCTTTCCGAGCAGTACTTC

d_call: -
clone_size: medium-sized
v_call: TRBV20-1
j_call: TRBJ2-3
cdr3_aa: CSARDPWGPATDTQYF
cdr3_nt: TGCAGTGCTAGGGATCCTTGGGGGCCGGCCACAGATACGCAGTATTTT

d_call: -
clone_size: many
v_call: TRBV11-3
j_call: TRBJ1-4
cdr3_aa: CASSLVPASRTRNEKLFF
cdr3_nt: TGTGCCAGCAGCTTAGTCCCCGCCTCTCGGACCCGAAATGAAAAACTGTTTTTT

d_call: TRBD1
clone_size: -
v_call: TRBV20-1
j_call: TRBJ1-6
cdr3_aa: CSANRGSESYNSPLHF
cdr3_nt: TGCAGTGCTAACAGGGGATCGGAATCCTATAATTCACCCCTCCACTTT

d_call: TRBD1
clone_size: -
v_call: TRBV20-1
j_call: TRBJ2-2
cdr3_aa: CSPHQTGTGYPGICFF
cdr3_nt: TGCAGTCCTCACCAAACCGGGACAGGGTACCCGGGGATCTGTTTTTTT

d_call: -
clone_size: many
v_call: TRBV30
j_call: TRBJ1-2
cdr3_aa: CAWSVGVSRGYTF
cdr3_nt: TGTGCCTGGAGTGTCGGGGTATCCAGAGGCTACACCTTC

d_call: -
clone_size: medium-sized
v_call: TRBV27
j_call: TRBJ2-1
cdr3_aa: CASSGAEYNEQFF
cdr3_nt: TGTGCCAGCTCCGGGGCGGAGTACAATGAGCAGTTCTTC

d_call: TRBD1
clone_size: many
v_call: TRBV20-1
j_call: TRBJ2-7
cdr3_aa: CSALPPRDSYEQYF
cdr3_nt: TGCAGTGCCCTCCCCCCCCGGGACAGCTACGAGCAGTACTTC

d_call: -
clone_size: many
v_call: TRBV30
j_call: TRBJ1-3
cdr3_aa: CAWSVYTAGDGIYF
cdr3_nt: TGTGCCTGGAGTGTATATACGGCCGGGGACGGAATATATTTT

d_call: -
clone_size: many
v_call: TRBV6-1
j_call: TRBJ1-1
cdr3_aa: CASTHPFLDTEAFF
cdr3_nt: TGTGCCAGCACTCACCCGTTTTTGGACACTGAAGCTTTCTTT

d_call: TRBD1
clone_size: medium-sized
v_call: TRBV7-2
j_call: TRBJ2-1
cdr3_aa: CASSLRTGDEQFF
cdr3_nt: TGTGCCAGCAGCTTGCGAACAGGGGATGAGCAGTTCTTC